A single sample gave rise to the 5 T cell receptor beta chains below, sequenced in a study of monozygotic twins with inflammatory bowel disease. After re-calling the 5' RACE reads, TCRdb lists one entry per CDR3 protein, DNA absent. The sample holds around 400,000 distinct CDR3 sequences. The sequenced material came from blood. These receptors originate from a human donor with ulcerative colitis or Crohn's disease, or a healthy co-twin of an affected twin (not recorded which).

The V call is TRBV28, the J call TRBJ2-4. In germline, CDR1 is MDHEN, CDR2 SYDVKM. This CDR3 comprises 14 residues. CDR3 residues: CASSSTRGMDIQYF.

The CDR3 protein is CASSVDGHVSLTDTQFF. The chain employs TRBV9 and TRBJ2-3; TCRdb gives TRBD1 as the D gene, but with no DNA this cannot be confirmed. Germline CDR1 reads SGDLS; CDR2 reads YYNGEE. The CDR3 has 17 amino acids. Using reference TRBV9 and TRBJ2-3 for the parts outside the CDR3, the full variable domain is DSGVTQTPKHLITATGQRVTLRCSPRSGDLSVYWYQQSLDQGLQFLIQYYNGEERAKGNILERFSAQQFPDLHSELNLSSLELGDSALYFCASSVDGHVSLTDTQFFGPGTRLTVL.

The chain carries TRBV24-1 and TRBJ2-2; TCRdb's D call of TRBD2 is untestable without DNA. The CDR3 runs to 18 residues. The germline V gene encodes CDR1 KGHDR and CDR2 SFDVKD. This CDR3 is CATSDPAGGLANTGELFF.

This chain connects TRBV15 to TRBJ2-3; TCRdb's assignment of TRBD2 cannot be checked, as there is no DNA. CDR1 and CDR2 (germline): LNHNV, YYDKDF (reference sequence). The CDR3 totals 15 residues. CDR3 amino acids: CATSRDRSGADTQYF.

The chain carries TRBV20-1 and TRBJ2-7; without DNA, the TCRdb call of TRBD1 cannot be checked. The CDR3 loop spans 13 amino acids. Germline lookup yields CDR1 DFQATT and CDR2 SNEGSKA (reference sequence). Here the CDR3 reads CSARGDKNYEQYF.